The 7 T cell receptor beta chains below all came from one sample that was sequenced in a study of blood T cell repertoires in COVID-19. Using immunoSEQ multiplex PCR, the repertoire was profiled, and TCRdb retains in-frame clones only, with some absent. The sample shows fewer than 300,000 clones, 86% of them seen only once. Specimen: PBMCs or T cells enriched from blood (not recorded which). These receptors all stem from a young man who had recovered from COVID-19.

V and J are TRBV3-1 (or the pseudogene TRBV3-2) and TRBJ2-3, with D perhaps matching TRBD2 (6 bases). CDR3 length equals 13 residues. Trimming removed 1 base from V and 4 bases from J, with 6 bases in between. Germline loops: CDR1 LGHDT, CDR2 YNNKEL (reference sequence). The CDR3 is CASSQGLADTQYF. The CDR3 DNA follows: TGTGCCAGCAGCCAAGGACTAGCAGATACGCAGTATTTT.

The chain is built from TRBV4-2 and TRBJ2-7, with 8 nucleotides matching TRBD2. CDR3 length: 16 residues. The V and J ends lost 2 bases and 3 bases, in that order; junction bases with no gene match: 9. From germline, CDR1 is LGHNA and CDR2 YNFKEQ. CDR3 residues: CASSQRLGAGDYEQYF. The DNA of the CDR3 is TGTGCCAGCAGCCAACGATTGGGAGCGGGAGACTACGAGCAGTACTTC.

V and J are TRBV28 and TRBJ1-5; 9 nucleotides match TRBD1. CDR1 and CDR2 from the germline V gene are MDHEN and SYDVKM. The CDR3 is 16 amino acids. V lost 7 bases and J lost 5; bases outside the gene matches: 12. CDR3 coding DNA: TGTGCCAGCAAAAAACTCTACAGGGGGCTGGATCAGCCCCAGCATTTT. Its translation: CASKKLYRGLDQPQHF.

The rearrangement links TRBV7-6 to TRBJ2-3, with D possibly TRBD1 on 5 matching bases. Trimming left V 5 bases short and J 6 bases short, with 21 bases between. CDR3 length equals 16 residues. CDR1 SGHVS and CDR2 FNYEAQ come from the germline V gene. The CDR3 region has the DNA TGTGCCAGCAGCCCTAGGGCAGGGTTGGGTTGGGATACGCAGTATTTT. This sequence encodes CASSPRAGLGWDTQYF.

The chain joins TRBV3-1 (or the pseudogene TRBV3-2) to TRBJ2-7; the match to TRBD1 covers 8 bases. J gave up 3 bases and V 3 bases, and 7 bases lay outside the gene matches. Looked up from germline, CDR1 is LGHDT and CDR2 is YNNKEL (reference sequence). The CDR3 has 15 residues. The CDR3 loop reads CASSQGTGQGYEQYF. CDR3 DNA sequence: TGTGCCAGCAGCCAGGGGACCGGACAGGGCTACGAGCAGTACTTC.

The V call is TRBV5-1, the J call TRBJ2-7; 13 nucleotides agree with TRBD2. There are 18 residues in the CDR3. V was clipped by 1 base and J by 2 bases; unmatched bases: 9. CDR1 and CDR2 (germline): SGHRS, YFSETQ. In DNA form, the CDR3 reads TGCGCCAGCAGCTTGCGGTCTTTCGGACTAGCGGGGGCCTACGAGCAGTACTTC. Translating gives CASSLRSFGLAGAYEQYF.

This rearrangement joins TRBV4-1 to TRBJ2-3, with 9 positions matching TRBD2. Germline loops: CDR1 MGHRA, CDR2 YSYEKL. The CDR3 consists of 15 residues. Unmatched junction bases numbered 3, after V lost 4 bases and J lost 1 base. For the CDR3, the DNA is TGCGCCAGCAGCCGAGAGCGGGAGGGCACAGATACGCAGTATTTT. Translated: CASSREREGTDTQYF.